The following is a T cell receptor (beta chain) sequence with its context. Its antigen is still unknown. Nothing much larger sits one base from this clone, and base qualities are not available. Trimming leaves V shorter by 4 bases and J shorter by 6 bases, with the junction holding 4 bases beyond the gene matches. The CDR3, cysteine through phenylalanine, is 15 amino acids long. Just the 45-base CDR3 DNA is kept, in frame starting at base 1. From a lookup of the germline V gene (reference sequence), CDR1 and CDR2 are LNHDA and SQIVND. This sample stems from a study of cytomegalovirus exposure and HLA in healthy donors (dated by TCRdb to the late 2010s). In terms of the full investigation: According to an earlier analysis of 587 of the donors, about 179 million T cells yielded 117 million unique TCR beta sequences and 276 Gb of sequence data. To predict cytomegalovirus infection status, the study brought together high-throughput TCR immunosequencing, statistical association of individual TCRs with disease status, and machine learning. Using immunosequencing, the study profiled T cell repertoires from around 680 subjects and related those repertoires to cytomegalovirus serostatus. Rather than drawing on any new phenotypic data, the later analysis identified candidate immune exposures from TCR beta sequences and the way those sequences occurred across donors. To study patterns of TCR occurrence, a later analysis re-analyzed previously published TCR beta repertoires from 666 donors and added high-resolution HLA genotyping. An earlier analysis of around 540 of the donors applied high-throughput TCR beta sequencing to assess whether each TCR beta V gene segment acted as functional or pseudogenic. Typing coverage differed by locus: A, B, C, DRB1 and DQB1 were typed in about 629-640 donors, DQA1 in about 550, DPA1 in approximately 600, and DPB1 in just under 490. Four to six DR-DQ haplotypes were handled as single units for association and clustering, since linkage in the cohort was strong. The study aimed to test whether cataloging public T cell receptors could reveal signatures of past pathogen exposure. Donor age, sex, ethnicity and CMV serostatus were compiled together with the repertoire data. In addition to the first cohort of 500 to 850 subjects, a separate validation cohort of 120 different subjects was used. An early release that covered about 640 HLA-typed donors contained about 290 gigabases of sequencing data and 85 million to 100 million unique TCR sequences. Across around 400 genotyped donors of the cohort, an average of 235,054 unique TCR beta nucleotide sequences per donor were sequenced, and approximately 17% of those sequences were non-productive. Among the roughly 380 genotyped donors, about 83% belonged to the genetic ancestry cluster associated with self-reported Caucasian donors. All discovery cohort repertoires had been generated using a single sequencing platform. Genome-wide SNP genotypes for about 65% of the roughly 670 donors were used in a later genetic analysis, which treated that subset as a discovery cohort. HLA typing covered class I and class II loci at four-digit resolution.

The cohort was made up of approximately 700 healthy bone marrow donors. At the time of sampling, all cohort members were nominally healthy, though unrecorded immune exposures were likely present. The donor was CMV seropositive and was included in the group of 250 to 350 seropositive cohort members. Each donor provided a peripheral blood sample, and peripheral blood mononuclear cells were used for TCR beta sequencing. The Qiagen DNeasy Blood Extraction Kit was used to extract genomic DNA from the blood cell samples. Here is what the overall study found, with its caveats: A later analysis found that TCR association rates varied across HLA loci, with DRB1 alleles showing the most associated TCRs and HLA-C alleles the fewest. The study gave a list of roughly 150 TCR beta chains associated with cytomegalovirus. The classifier was reported to diagnose cytomegalovirus status with high specificity and sensitivity in both the original and validation cohorts. A later genetic analysis associated a missense DCLRE1C variant with V-gene and J-gene trimming of TCR beta chains, and an independent cohort replicated the association. Because HLA typing was missing for some donors at each locus, association tests included only the typed subset. In a later analysis, several top co-occurrence clusters were reported to appear linked to parvovirus B19, influenza, CMV and Epstein-Barr virus. In a later analysis, over 15,000 TCR beta sequences were associated with specific HLA alleles at a false discovery rate of 0.05. In vitro tests confirmed that a few of the cytomegalovirus-associated TCR beta chains recognize cytomegalovirus antigens. A further reported finding was that TCR beta sequences accurately predicted the HLA-A and HLA-B alleles for most subjects in the first cohort. An earlier analysis of around 540 of the donors showed that most TCR beta V segments appeared in productive rearrangements either about 87% or about 30% of the time, which broadly matched IMGT annotations. Compared with the approximately 720-donor mean, donors in an Asian-associated ancestry cluster had fewer N-insertions in productive TCRs, according to a later genetic analysis. It was suggested by the authors that the approach could potentially be generalized to other disease states and immunological phenotypes. The sequencing pipeline was judged likely to have produced a cluster of highly shared sequence variants as a technical artifact. Most CMV-associated TCR beta chains appeared to be HLA-restricted in a later analysis, and the HLA associations seemed to be driven largely by CMV exposure. Presence/absence analyses assumed roughly uniform sequencing depth across donors, an assumption that may not hold. Some IMGT-functional V segments, including TRBV6-2 and TRBV6-3, could not be distinguished by the 87-base-pair reads and were therefore excluded. Assigning TCR associations to individual alleles was difficult when HLA alleles, especially DR and DQ, strongly co-occurred. Most TCR sequences were observed very rarely across donors, whereas some public TCRs were present in many individuals. Correlated functional status among segregating V segments might reflect linkage disequilibrium, but an unknown experimental factor could not be ruled out. Because counts were too low, some 17 rarely observed V segments, including chromosome 9 orphons, were excluded from the earlier analysis of 587 of the donors. CMV serostatus was the only immune exposure information available for the cohort. A later analysis found that HLA-associated TCR beta chains were more clonally expanded and had lower generation probabilities than equally common non-associated chains. This cohort had only TCR beta chains sequenced, and the lack of alpha or paired-chain data limited which features could be detected.

Library generation was performed with the immunoSEQ multiplex PCR assay. For the multiplex PCR, a mixture combining 60 forward primers for TCR Vbeta segments and 13 reverse primers for TCR Jbeta segments was used. The CDR3 region of rearranged TCR beta genes was amplified from genomic DNA with a multiplex PCR assay. The amplified TCR beta libraries were sequenced on the Illumina HiSeq System as 87-base-pair reads. The study's own analysis went as follows. A later analysis tallied approximately 87 million unique TCR beta chains across the approximately 670 repertoires, and approximately 11 million of those chains were shared by two or more donors. To remove PCR and sequencing errors, raw reads were error-corrected and collapsed into unique sequences using a nearest-neighbor algorithm that merged closely related sequences. CDR3 sequences were aligned to IMGT reference sequences to assign V, D and J gene segments. Each retained sequence needed at least a six-nucleotide match to both a V gene segment and a J gene segment. Rearrangements were classified as productive when the CDR3 lacked stop codons and remained in frame with V and J, and all other rearrangements were classified as non-productive. CDR3 was defined according to IMGT convention as the region running from the second conserved V-encoded cysteine to the conserved J-encoded phenylalanine. The earlier analysis of some 580 of the donors excluded any sequence lacking an unambiguous match to a single V gene segment. An earlier analysis of 587 of the donors called V segments functional above 56.7% productive rearrangements and segregating when the between-donor standard deviation exceeded 5%. A statistical classification framework was developed to diagnose cytomegalovirus status using the catalog of TCR beta chain sequences. A later analysis assigned V and J genes by comparing TCR nucleotide sequences with IMGT/GENE-DB human TR gene sequences. Using the TCRdist pipeline, a later analysis assigned CDR3 sequences along with most-parsimonious VDJ recombination scenarios. In a later analysis, each TCR beta chain was defined by its CDR3 amino acid sequence together with its V-gene family, and reads lacking a unique V-gene family were excluded. A later analysis removed 500 to 650 highly shared, low-generation-probability nucleotide sequences to deal with suspected cross-contamination and a sequencing artifact. In a later analysis, a clonal expansion index for each public chain was calculated from normalized within-repertoire ranks of inferred template counts. In a later analysis, generation probabilities were computed with a VDJ recombination model fitted to out-of-frame rearrangements, and the resulting probabilities were checked against IGoR. In a later analysis, hypergeometric tests were used to score TCR-TCR, TCR-HLA and TCR-CMV co-occurrence, with a repertoire-size bias correction applied to TCR pairs. To estimate false discovery rates, a later analysis permuted the HLA or CMV assignments 20 times. A later analysis grouped co-occurring TCRs with DBSCAN, adding TCRdist sequence similarity when clustering within HLA-allele-positive subsets. Repertoires with fewer than 30,000 or more than 120,000 public chains were left out of co-occurrence clustering, as were a handful of repertoires with anomalous nucleotide sharing. This is the immuneACCESS table as TCRdb keeps it, with only in-frame sequences that have V and J called. A part of the clones is gone; compared with another copy, unresolved V genes explain less than half, and the rest is unexplained. V, J and clone size derive from that table, while D and trimming were established from the DNA sequence. The sample table shows fewer than 200,000 clones, and around 82% are seen once. 1.5% to 2% of the sample is held by the ten biggest clonotypes.

Sequencing was done on a sample of PBMCs. The V and J genes are TRBV19 and TRBJ2-4; TRBD1 lines up with 12 middle nucleotides. This clonotype originated in a man aged 40-49 years in good health and CMV-seropositive. The CDR3 sequence is CASSREGQGANIQYF. The nucleotide sequence reads TGTGCCAGTAGTAGGGAGGGACAGGGGGCAAACATTCAGTACTTC.